Below, one T cell receptor (beta chain) is given with its context. What it binds is not known. In TCRdb, the 5' RACE reads were re-called with MiXCR into one record per CDR3 protein. The profile shows 350,000 to 400,000 distinct CDR3 sequences, approximately 22% of them singletons. This record comes from a study of CD8 T cells in ankylosing spondylitis. Germline assignment: CDR1 WNHNN and CDR2 SYGVQD (reference sequence). V lost 7 bases, J lost 5 bases, and 24 bases lay in between. The CDR3 is made up of 16 amino acids. Notes on the study in general: In peripheral blood, disease-linked CD8+ clones occurred at relatively low frequencies.

This chain joins TRBV10-1 and TRBJ2-7; D might be TRBD1 or TRBD2, each matching 6 bases. The sequenced sample consisted of blood, either unsorted or a sorted T cell fraction (not recorded which). This TCR came from a male donor with ankylosing spondylitis or in good health (not recorded which). The CDR3 nucleotides read TGCGCCAGCATACGGGACCCCAAACTAGGGGGGAACGAGCAGTACTTC. This sequence encodes CASIRDPKLGGNEQYF.